The 7 T cell receptor beta chains given below trace back to one sample, sequenced in a study of CD8+CD57+ T cells in acquired aplastic anemia. Genomic DNA was employed as the template in profiling TCR beta VDJ and CDR3. TCRdb recomputed calls from the reads with MiXCR, one row per CDR3 protein. The sample has around 180,000 distinct CDR3 sequences, over 60% seen once; the top ten hold roughly 46%. The sequenced material came from sorted CD4+, CD8+, or CD8+CD57+ T cells (not recorded which) from PBMCs. These receptors all stem from a human donor with severe aplastic anemia or a healthy control (not recorded which).

This rearrangement joins TRBV24-1 to TRBJ2-3; TRBD1 is a possible D gene (5 bases). Germline CDR1 and CDR2: KGHDR and SFDVKD. This CDR3 has 15 amino acids. V lost 4 bases to trimming and J lost 3 bases, with 13 bases between them. The CDR3 reads CATSDVGQGTDTQYF. CDR3 coding DNA: TGTGCCACCAGTGACGTAGGGCAGGGAACAGATACGCAGTATTTT.

The chain recombines TRBV4-1 with TRBJ2-2; the match to TRBD2 covers 11 bases. CDR3 length: 18 amino acids. V gave up 0 bases and J gave up 5 bases; unmatched junction bases: 8. Germline lookup yields CDR1 MGHRA and CDR2 YSYEKL. The CDR3 DNA reads as TGCGCCAGCAGCCAAGAGTTAGCGGGAGGGCCAAGGACCGGGGAGCTGTTTTTT. Its protein is CASSQELAGGPRTGELFF.

The chain links TRBV7-3 to TRBJ1-5, with D possibly being TRBD1 (6 bases). CDR3 length equals 14 residues. V gave up 7 bases and J gave up 8 bases, with 18 bases separating them. Germline CDR1 is SGHTA and CDR2 is FQGTGA. The CDR3 spells CASNGGTLLEPQHF. The CDR3 bases are TGTGCCAGCAACGGAGGGACACTACTGGAGCCCCAGCATTTT. Supplemented by reference TRBV7-3 and TRBJ1-5, the full variable domain reads GAGVSQTPSNKVTEKGKYVELRCDPISGHTALYWYRQSLGQGPEFLIYFQGTGAADDSGLPNDRFFAVRPEGSVSTLKIQRTERGDSAVYLCASNGGTLLEPQHFGDGTRLSIL.

This rearrangement joins TRBV10-2 to TRBJ2-7; D is unresolved. Germline CDR1 is WSHSY and CDR2 is SAAADI. Trimming stripped 6 bases from V and 4 bases from J, with 10 bases between. This CDR3 has 12 amino acids. CDR3 residues: CASRNTRYEQYF. CDR3 sequence (DNA): TGCGCCAGCAGAAACACCCGGTACGAGCAGTACTTC.

This sequence joins TRBV11-2 and TRBJ1-1; no clear D. The V end lost 3 bases, the J end lost 4 bases, and 9 bases lay between the germline ends. Germline CDR1 SGHAT, CDR2 FQNNGV. The CDR3 loop spans 13 amino acids. CDR3 in DNA: TGTGCCAGCAGCTTGGCCTTGGGCACTGAAGCTTTCTTT. It codes for CASSLALGTEAFF.

The J gene is TRBJ2-7, the V gene TRBV29-1; 9 nucleotides match TRBD1. This CDR3 contains 13 residues. Germline-derived CDR1 and CDR2 are SQVTM and ANQGSEA. J gave up 2 bases and V 8 bases, and 7 bases lay outside the gene matches. This CDR3 reads CSRTGALTYEQYF. The CDR3 DNA follows: TGCAGCAGGACAGGGGCCCTTACCTACGAGCAGTACTTC.

At least ten counts were recorded for this clonotype. The chain has TRBV19 and TRBJ1-1, with D perhaps matching TRBD1 (5 bases). V was shortened by 3 bases and J by 1 base, with 9 bases between the two germline ends. Germline V gene data show CDR1 as LNHDA and CDR2 as SQIVND (reference sequence). The CDR3 length is 14 residues. The CDR3 region has the DNA TGTGCCAGTAGTATTCGGGGGAGGAACACTGAAGCTTTCTTT. Its translation: CASSIRGRNTEAFF. The variable domain in full, with the rest retrieved from reference TRBV19 and TRBJ1-1, is DGGITQSPKYLFRKEGQNVTLSCEQNLNHDAMYWYRQDPGQGLRLIYYSQIVNDFQKGDIAEGYSVSREKKESFPLTVTSAQKNPTAFYLCASSIRGRNTEAFFGQGTRLTVV.